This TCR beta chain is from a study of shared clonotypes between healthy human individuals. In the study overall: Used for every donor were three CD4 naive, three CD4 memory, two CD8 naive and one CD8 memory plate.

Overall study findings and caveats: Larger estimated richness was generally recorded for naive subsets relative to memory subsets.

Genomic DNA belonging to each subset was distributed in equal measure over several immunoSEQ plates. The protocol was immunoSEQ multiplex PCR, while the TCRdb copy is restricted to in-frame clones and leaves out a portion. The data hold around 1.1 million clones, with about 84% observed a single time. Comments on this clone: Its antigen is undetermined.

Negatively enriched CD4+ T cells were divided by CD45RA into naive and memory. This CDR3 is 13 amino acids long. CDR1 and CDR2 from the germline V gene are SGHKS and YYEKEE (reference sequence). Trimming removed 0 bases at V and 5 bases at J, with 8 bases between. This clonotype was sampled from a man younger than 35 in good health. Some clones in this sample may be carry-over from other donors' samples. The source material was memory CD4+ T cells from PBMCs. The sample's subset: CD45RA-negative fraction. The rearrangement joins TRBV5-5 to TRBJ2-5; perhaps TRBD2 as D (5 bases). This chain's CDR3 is CASSLVGGETQYF. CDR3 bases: TGTGCCAGCAGCTTGGTCGGCGGGGAGACCCAGTACTTC.